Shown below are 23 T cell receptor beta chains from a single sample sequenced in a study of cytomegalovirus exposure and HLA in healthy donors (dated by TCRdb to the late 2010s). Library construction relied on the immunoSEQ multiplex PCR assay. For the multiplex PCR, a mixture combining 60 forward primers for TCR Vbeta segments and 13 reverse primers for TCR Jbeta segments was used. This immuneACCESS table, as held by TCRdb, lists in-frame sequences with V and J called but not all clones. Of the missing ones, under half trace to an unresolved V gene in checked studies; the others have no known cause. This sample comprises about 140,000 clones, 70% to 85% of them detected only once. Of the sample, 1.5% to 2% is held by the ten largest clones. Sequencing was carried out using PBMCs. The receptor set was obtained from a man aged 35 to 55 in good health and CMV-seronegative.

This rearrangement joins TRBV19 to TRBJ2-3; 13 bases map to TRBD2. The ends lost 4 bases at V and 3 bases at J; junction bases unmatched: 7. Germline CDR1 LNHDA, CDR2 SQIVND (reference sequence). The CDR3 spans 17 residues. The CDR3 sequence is CASSKGLAGVGTDTQYF. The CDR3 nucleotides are TGTGCCAGTAGTAAAGGACTAGCGGGAGTAGGAACAGATACGCAGTATTTT.

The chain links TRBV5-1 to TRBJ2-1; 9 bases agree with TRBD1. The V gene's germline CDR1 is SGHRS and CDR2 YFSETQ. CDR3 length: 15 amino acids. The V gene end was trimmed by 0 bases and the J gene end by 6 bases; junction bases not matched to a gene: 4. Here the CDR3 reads CASSLDGTGSNEQFF. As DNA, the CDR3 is TGCGCCAGCAGCTTGGATGGGACAGGGTCCAATGAGCAGTTCTTC.

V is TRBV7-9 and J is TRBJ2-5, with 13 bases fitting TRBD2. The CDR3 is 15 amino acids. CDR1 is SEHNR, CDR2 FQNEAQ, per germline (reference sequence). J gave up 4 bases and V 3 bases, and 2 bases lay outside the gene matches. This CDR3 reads CASSFRLAGGETQYF. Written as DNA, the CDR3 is TGTGCCAGCAGCTTCCGACTAGCGGGGGGAGAGACCCAGTACTTC.

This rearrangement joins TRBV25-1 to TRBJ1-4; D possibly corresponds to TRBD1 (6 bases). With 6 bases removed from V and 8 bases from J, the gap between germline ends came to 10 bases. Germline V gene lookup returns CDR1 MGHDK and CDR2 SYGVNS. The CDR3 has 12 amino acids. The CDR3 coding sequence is TGTGCCAGCAGGGGGACAAGAGAAAAACTGTTTTTT. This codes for CASRGTREKLFF.

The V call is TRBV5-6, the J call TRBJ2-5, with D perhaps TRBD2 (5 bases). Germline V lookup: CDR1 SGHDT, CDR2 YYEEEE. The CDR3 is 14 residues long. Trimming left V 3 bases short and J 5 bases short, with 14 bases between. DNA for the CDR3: TGTGCCAGCAGCTGGACTGGGAGCATGGAGACCCAGTACTTC. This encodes CASSWTGSMETQYF.

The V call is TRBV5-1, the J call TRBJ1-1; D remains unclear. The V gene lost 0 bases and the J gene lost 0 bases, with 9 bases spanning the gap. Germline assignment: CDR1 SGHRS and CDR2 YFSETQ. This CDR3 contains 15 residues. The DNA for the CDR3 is TGCGCCAGCAGCTTGGGTGGGCAGGTGAACACTGAAGCTTTCTTT. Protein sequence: CASSLGGQVNTEAFF.

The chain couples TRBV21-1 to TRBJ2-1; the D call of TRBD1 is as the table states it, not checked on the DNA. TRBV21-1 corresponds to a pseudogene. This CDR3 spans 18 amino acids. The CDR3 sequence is CASRPAFHRDRGSNEQFF. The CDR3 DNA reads TGTGCCAGCAGGCCCGCTTTTCACCGGGACAGGGGAAGCAATGAGCAGTTCTTC.

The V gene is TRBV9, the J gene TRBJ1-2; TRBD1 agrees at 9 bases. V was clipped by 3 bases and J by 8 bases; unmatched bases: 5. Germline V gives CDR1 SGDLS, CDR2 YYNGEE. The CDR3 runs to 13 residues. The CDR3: CASSADRGVGYTF. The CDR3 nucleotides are TGTGCCAGCAGCGCAGACAGGGGGGTAGGCTACACCTTC.

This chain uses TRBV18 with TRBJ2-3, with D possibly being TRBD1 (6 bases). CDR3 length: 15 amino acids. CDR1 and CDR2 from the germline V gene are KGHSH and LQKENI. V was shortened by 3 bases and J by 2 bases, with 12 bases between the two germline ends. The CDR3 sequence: CASSPRTALTDTQYF. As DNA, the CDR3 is TGTGCCAGCTCACCTAGGACAGCCCTCACAGATACGCAGTATTTT.

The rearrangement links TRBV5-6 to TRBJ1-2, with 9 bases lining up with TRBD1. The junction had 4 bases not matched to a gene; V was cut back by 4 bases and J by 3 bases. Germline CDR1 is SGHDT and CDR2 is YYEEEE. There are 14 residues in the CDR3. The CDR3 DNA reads TGTGCCAGCAGCGGGACAGGGAGTTACTATGGCTACACCTTC. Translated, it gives CASSGTGSYYGYTF.

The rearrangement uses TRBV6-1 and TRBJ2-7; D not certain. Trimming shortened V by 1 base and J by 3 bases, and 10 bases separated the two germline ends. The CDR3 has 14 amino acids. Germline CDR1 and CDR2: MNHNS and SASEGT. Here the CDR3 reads CASSEGALSYEQYF. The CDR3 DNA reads TGTGCCAGCAGTGAAGGCGCCCTTAGCTACGAGCAGTACTTC.

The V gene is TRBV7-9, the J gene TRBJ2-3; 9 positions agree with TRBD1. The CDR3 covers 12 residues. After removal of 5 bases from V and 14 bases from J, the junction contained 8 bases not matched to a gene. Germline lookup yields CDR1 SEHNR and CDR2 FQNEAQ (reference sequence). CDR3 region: CASSPQGTGRYF. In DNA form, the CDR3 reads TGTGCCAGCAGCCCTCAAGGGACAGGGCGGTATTTT.

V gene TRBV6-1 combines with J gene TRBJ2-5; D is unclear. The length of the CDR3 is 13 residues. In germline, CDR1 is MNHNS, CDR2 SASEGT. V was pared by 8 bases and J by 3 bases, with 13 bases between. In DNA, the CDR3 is TGTGCCAGCGCCCGGTTGACAAAAGAGACCCAGTACTTC. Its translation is CASARLTKETQYF.

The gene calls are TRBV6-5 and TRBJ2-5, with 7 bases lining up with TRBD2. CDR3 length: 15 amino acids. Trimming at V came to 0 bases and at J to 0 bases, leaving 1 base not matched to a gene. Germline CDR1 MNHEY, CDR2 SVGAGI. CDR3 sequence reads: CASSYSRGYQETQYF. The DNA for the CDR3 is TGTGCCAGCAGTTACTCGCGGGGGTACCAAGAGACCCAGTACTTC.

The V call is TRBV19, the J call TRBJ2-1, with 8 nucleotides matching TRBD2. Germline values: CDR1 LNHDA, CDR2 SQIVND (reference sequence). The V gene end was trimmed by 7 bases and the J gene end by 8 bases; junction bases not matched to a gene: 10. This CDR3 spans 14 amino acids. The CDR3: CASTPRSGRDEQFF. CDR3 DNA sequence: TGTGCCAGTACCCCTCGCTCCGGGAGGGATGAGCAGTTCTTC.

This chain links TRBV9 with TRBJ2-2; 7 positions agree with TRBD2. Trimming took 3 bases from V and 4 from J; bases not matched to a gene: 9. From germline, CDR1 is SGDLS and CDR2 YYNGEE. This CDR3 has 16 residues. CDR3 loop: CASSESGGGTTGELFF. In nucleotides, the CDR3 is TGTGCCAGCAGCGAGAGTGGGGGGGGGACCACCGGGGAGCTGTTTTTT.

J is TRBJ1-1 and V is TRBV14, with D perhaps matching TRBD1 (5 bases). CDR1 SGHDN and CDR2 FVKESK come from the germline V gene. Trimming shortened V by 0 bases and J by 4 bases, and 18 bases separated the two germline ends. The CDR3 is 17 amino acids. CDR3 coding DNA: TGTGCCAGCAGCCAAGAAGGTTGGACAAGACCGTTCACTGAAGCTTTCTTT. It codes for CASSQEGWTRPFTEAFF.

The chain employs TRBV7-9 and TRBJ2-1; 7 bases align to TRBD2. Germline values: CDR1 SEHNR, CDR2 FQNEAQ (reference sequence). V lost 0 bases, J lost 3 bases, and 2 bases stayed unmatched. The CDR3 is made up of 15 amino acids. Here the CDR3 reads CASSLAGGVYNEQFF. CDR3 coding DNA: TGTGCCAGCAGCTTAGCGGGGGGGGTCTACAATGAGCAGTTCTTC.

In nucleotides, the CDR3 is TGTGCCATCAGTGAGCCGGGACAGGGGAACACTGAAGCTTTCTTT. Translated, it gives CAISEPGQGNTEAFF. The chain uses TRBV10-3 and TRBJ1-1; 9 bases are shared with TRBD1. V lost 2 bases, J lost 1 base, and 2 bases stayed unmatched. Germline-derived CDR1 and CDR2 are ENHRY and SYGVKD. CDR3 length: 15 residues.

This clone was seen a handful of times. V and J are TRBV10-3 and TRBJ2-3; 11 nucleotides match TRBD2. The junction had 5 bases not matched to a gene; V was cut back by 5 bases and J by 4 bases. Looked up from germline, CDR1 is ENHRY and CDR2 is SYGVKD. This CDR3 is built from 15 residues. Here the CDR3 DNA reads TGTGCCATCAGTTCGGGACTAGCGGTGTCAGATACGCAGTATTTT. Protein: CAISSGLAVSDTQYF.

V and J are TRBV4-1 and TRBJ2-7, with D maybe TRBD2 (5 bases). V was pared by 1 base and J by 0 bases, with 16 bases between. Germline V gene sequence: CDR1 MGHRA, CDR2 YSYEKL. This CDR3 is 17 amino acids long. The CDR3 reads CASSQGWELGSSYEQYF. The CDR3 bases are TGCGCCAGCAGCCAAGGATGGGAACTAGGGAGCTCCTACGAGCAGTACTTC.

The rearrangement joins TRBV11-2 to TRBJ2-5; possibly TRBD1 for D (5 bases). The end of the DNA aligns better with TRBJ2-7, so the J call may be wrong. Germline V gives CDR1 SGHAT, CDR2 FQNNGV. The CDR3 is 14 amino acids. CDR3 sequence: CASSGVHRNYEQYF. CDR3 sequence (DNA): TGTGCCAGCAGCGGGGTACACAGGAACTACGAGCAGTACTTC.

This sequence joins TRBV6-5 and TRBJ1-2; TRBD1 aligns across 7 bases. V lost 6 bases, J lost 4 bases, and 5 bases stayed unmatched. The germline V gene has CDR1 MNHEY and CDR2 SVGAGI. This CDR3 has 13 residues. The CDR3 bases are TGTGCCAGCAGGAGGGGGCAGGGCTATGGCTACACCTTC. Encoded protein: CASRRGQGYGYTF.